This passage covers 9 T cell receptor beta chains from one sample sequenced in a study of response to subunit inactivated influenza vaccine. Each CDR3 protein is one row after TCRdb ran MiXCR on the RT-PCR reads. The repertoire holds about 830,000 distinct CDR3 sequences, with about a fifth as singletons. The sample was PBMCs from blood, taken around 5 days after vaccination. The receptors derive from a middle-aged man who received an inactivated influenza vaccine.

This clonotype was seen ten or more times. The chain carries TRBV12-3 or TRBV12-4 and TRBJ1-1; D not certain. Trimming removed 5 bases from V and 5 bases from J, with 15 bases in between. This CDR3 region has 14 residues. Written as DNA, the CDR3 is TGTGCCAGCAGTCGGGATTCCTCGGGTACTGAAGCTTTCTTT. Its protein is CASSRDSSGTEAFF.

This clonotype was seen a handful of times. The J gene is TRBJ1-2, the V gene TRBV10-3, with D possibly matching TRBD1 (5 bases). This CDR3 spans 15 amino acids. Deletions cut 1 base from V and 8 bases from J, with 17 bases between. Per germline, CDR1 ENHRY and CDR2 SYGVKD. Here the CDR3 DNA reads TGTGCCATCAGTGAGTTAGGGGAAGGGGTCCACGGCTACACCTTC. It codes for CAISELGEGVHGYTF.

In this sample, this clonotype turned up a few times. J is TRBJ2-1 and V is TRBV18; D possibly corresponds to TRBD1 (6 bases). Trimming stripped 0 bases from V and 6 bases from J, with 21 bases between. This CDR3 region has 18 residues. CDR1 and CDR2 from the germline V gene are KGHSH and LQKENI. Written as DNA, the CDR3 is TGTGCCAGCTCACCACCGACAATTGGGACATCTCGAGGCAATGAGCAGTTCTTC. It yields the protein CASSPPTIGTSRGNEQFF.

This clonotype was detected only a few times. This chain connects TRBV10-2 to TRBJ2-1, with D possibly TRBD2 on 6 matching bases. V was clipped by 7 bases and J by 2 bases, with 9 bases between them. The CDR3 is 13 residues long. Germline lookup yields CDR1 WSHSY and CDR2 SAAADI. The CDR3 sequence: CASNPGAYNEQFF. The CDR3, as DNA: TGCGCCAGCAACCCGGGGGCCTACAATGAGCAGTTCTTC.

The chain is built from TRBV19 and TRBJ1-1; 7 nucleotides match TRBD1. The CDR3 spans 14 residues. Germline V gives CDR1 LNHDA, CDR2 SQIVND (reference sequence). The V gene end was trimmed by 3 bases and the J gene end by 0 bases; junction bases not matched to a gene: 1. The CDR3 DNA reads as TGTGCCAGTAGTATGGGGACAGTGAACACTGAAGCTTTCTTT. It is translated as CASSMGTVNTEAFF.

The sample holds a few counts of this clonotype. The chain joins TRBV20-1 to TRBJ1-2; 9 bases fit TRBD1. There are 15 residues in the CDR3. With V trimmed by 4 bases and J by 5 bases, 11 bases remained unmatched. Germline CDR1 DFQATT, CDR2 SNEGSKA (reference sequence). CDR3 amino acids: CSATVTGGGLYGYTF. The DNA of the CDR3 is TGCAGTGCTACCGTTACAGGGGGCGGTTTGTATGGCTACACCTTC.

V usage is TRBV29-1 and J usage is TRBJ2-5; 8 bases agree with TRBD2. V gave up 7 bases and J gave up 0 bases; unmatched junction bases: 4. The CDR3 has 13 amino acids. Germline assignment: CDR1 SQVTM and CDR2 ANQGSEA. The CDR3 protein is CSASGGHQETQYF. CDR3 in DNA: TGCAGCGCGTCGGGAGGGCACCAAGAGACCCAGTACTTC.

The rearrangement links TRBV7-2 to TRBJ2-7; TRBD1 matches at 10 bases. The CDR3 is 15 amino acids. CDR1 and CDR2 from the germline V gene are SGHTA and FQGNSA. With 3 bases clipped from V and 3 bases from J, the junction kept 5 bases outside the gene matches. The CDR3: CASSFGTGVNYEQYF. Here the CDR3 DNA reads TGTGCCAGCAGCTTCGGGACAGGGGTCAACTACGAGCAGTACTTC.

This clonotype was observed a handful of times. Here the CDR3 reads CASRYRGAGYEQYF. The CDR3 nucleotides read TGTGCCAGCAGATATCGCGGAGCGGGGTACGAGCAGTACTTC. The gene calls are TRBV6-2 or TRBV6-3 and TRBJ2-7; 7 bases map to TRBD2. CDR3 length equals 14 residues. J gave up 4 bases and V 6 bases, and 9 bases lay outside the gene matches. Germline V gene data show CDR1 as MNHEY and CDR2 as SVGEGT.